This record covers a single TCR beta chain. Its antigen is not identified. The J segment lost 7 bases and the V segment lost 4 bases, leaving 8 bases of the junction unmatched. Germline V gene data show CDR1 as SGDLS and CDR2 as YYNGEE. The CDR3 contains 15 residues. The data are from a study of early stage breast cancer tumors. Findings and limits, study-wide: Comparing each tissue with blood distinguished tumor from normal in 14 of 16 patients.

TCRdb's table, derived via immunoSEQ multiplex PCR, lists solely in-frame clones and lacks some. The sample yields around 50,000 clones, around 83% seen once. Source material: blood. The receptor comes from a person between 50 and 60 years old with breast cancer. The gene calls are TRBV9 and TRBJ2-2; 9 nucleotides line up with TRBD2. CDR3 in amino acids: CASSPIAGEVGELFF. As DNA, the CDR3 is TGTGCCAGCAGCCCTATAGCGGGGGAGGTCGGGGAGCTGTTTTTT.